Below, 5 T cell receptor beta chains from the same sample are listed, as sequenced in a study of blood T cell repertoires in COVID-19. Assay used: immunoSEQ multiplex PCR; TCRdb lists only in-frame clones, some missing. This table holds roughly 190,000 clones, around 88% found once. The specimen was peripheral blood. All receptors derive from a man aged 45 to 65 with active or convalescent COVID-19.

The chain uses TRBV6-1 and TRBJ1-4; D is undetermined. The germline CDR1 and CDR2 sequences are MNHNS and SASEGT. Trimming removed 0 bases from V and 7 bases from J, with 15 bases in between. The CDR3 extends over 16 amino acids. CDR3 sequence reads: CASSEAQVRGREKLFF. The CDR3 DNA reads as TGTGCCAGCAGTGAAGCGCAGGTACGGGGTCGTGAAAAACTGTTTTTT.

This clone has only a few counts. Other DNA sequences in the sample encode the same CDR3. V is TRBV29-1 and J is TRBJ1-5; D unresolved. V lost 4 bases to trimming and J lost 1 base, with 5 bases between them. CDR3 length: 12 residues. Germline assignment: CDR1 SQVTM and CDR2 ANQGSEA. In nucleotides, the CDR3 is TGCAGCGTTGGCGGCAGCAATCAGCCCCAGCATTTT. It codes for CSVGGSNQPQHF.

This chain links TRBV24-1 with TRBJ2-2, with D unclear. V was trimmed by 0 bases and J by 4 bases, leaving 11 bases between them. The CDR3 has 16 amino acids. Germline CDR1 is KGHDR and CDR2 is SFDVKD. The DNA of the CDR3 is TGTGCCACCAGTGATTTGTGGCCCAAGTCCACCGGGGAGCTGTTTTTT. Its translation: CATSDLWPKSTGELFF.

The chain uses TRBV4-3 and TRBJ2-7; D is possibly TRBD1 (5 bases). The V gene's germline CDR1 is LGHNA and CDR2 YSLEER. V was pared by 0 bases and J by 2 bases, with 8 bases between. CDR3 length: 14 residues. The CDR3 spells CASSQDRQTYEQYF. DNA for the CDR3: TGCGCCAGCAGCCAAGACCGACAGACCTACGAGCAGTACTTC.

The rearrangement uses TRBV12-3 or TRBV12-4 and TRBJ1-2; a possible D gene is TRBD1 (6 bases). Trimming removed 6 bases at V and 5 bases at J, with 13 bases between. The CDR3 is made up of 13 amino acids. The DNA for the CDR3 is TGTGCCAGCAGCCGGACAGCAGGGTATGGCTACACCTTC. Its protein product is CASSRTAGYGYTF.